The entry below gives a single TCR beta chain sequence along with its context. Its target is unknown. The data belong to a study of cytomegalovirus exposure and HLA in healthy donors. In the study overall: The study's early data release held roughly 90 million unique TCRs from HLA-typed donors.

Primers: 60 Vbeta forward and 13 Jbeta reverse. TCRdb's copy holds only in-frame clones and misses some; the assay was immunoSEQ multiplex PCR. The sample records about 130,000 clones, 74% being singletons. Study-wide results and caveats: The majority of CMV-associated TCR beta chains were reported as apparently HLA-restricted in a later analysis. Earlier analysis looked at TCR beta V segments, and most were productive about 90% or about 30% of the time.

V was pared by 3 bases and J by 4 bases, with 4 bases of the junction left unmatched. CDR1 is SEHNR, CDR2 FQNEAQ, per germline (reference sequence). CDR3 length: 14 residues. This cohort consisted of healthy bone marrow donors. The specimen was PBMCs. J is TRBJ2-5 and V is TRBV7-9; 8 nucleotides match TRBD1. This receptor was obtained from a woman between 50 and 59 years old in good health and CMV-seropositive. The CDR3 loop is CASSFGQGRETQYF. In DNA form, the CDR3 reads TGTGCCAGCAGCTTCGGACAGGGCCGAGAGACCCAGTACTTC.